This record concerns one T cell receptor (beta chain) sequence. This sample stems from a study of regulatory T cells in long-lasting Graves disease. Arm-PCR of CDR3 regions with iRepertoire HTBI primers generated TCR beta libraries. TCRdb re-derived calls from the multiplex PCR reads in MiXCR, one entry per CDR3 protein. The sample has 250,000 or so distinct CDR3 sequences; 15% to 20% are singletons. Germline-derived CDR1 and CDR2 are LNHDA and SQIVND (reference sequence). Trimming took off 7 bases at V and 5 bases at J, with 9 bases between the two ends. This CDR3 is 13 amino acids long. The time point was: newly diagnosed GD, antithyroid drugs for less than 3 months. PBMC RNA served as the TCR library source. Separately, the same data were catalogued under a study of T cells in Graves' hyperthyroidism and ophthalmopathy.

This TCR was recovered from a woman in her 30s with Graves disease. The chain carries TRBV19 and TRBJ1-6; D is ambiguous. Here the sequenced sample was peripheral blood mononuclear cells (PBMCs), taken at new diagnosis, from a patient treated with antithyroid drugs. The CDR3 bases are TGTGCCAGTACGCAGTATGATAATTCACCCCTCCACTTT. Residues: CASTQYDNSPLHF.